These T cell receptor beta chains were read from a single sample in a study of T cells after yellow fever vaccination. TCRdb redid the calling of the 5' RACE reads with MiXCR, one entry per CDR3 protein. This repertoire shows 46,000 or so distinct CDR3 sequences, 5.5% to 8% found once; its top ten account for about 10%. The specimen was PBMCs, either bulk or a sorted T-cell subset (CD4+, CD8+, memory, or dextramer-sorted; not recorded which), collected 45 days after the yellow fever booster vaccination. The receptors stem from a man aged 25 to 40 who received the YFV17D yellow fever vaccine. Both conserved end residues are part of each CDR3. Each record gives: V gene, J gene, D gene, clone size, CDR3 DNA, CDR3 protein. A D gene is named only where the DNA matches it firmly. Some rows have no size entry. The others give once, few or many, or a class for an expanded clone.

>TRBV4-1|TRBJ2-3|-|few
TGCGCCAGCAGCCAAGGGGGGGGGCGCACAGATACGCAGTATTTT
CASSQGGGRTDTQYF
>TRBV6-2/TRBV6-3|TRBJ2-6|-|medium-sized
TGTGCCATCGAAAGGAGGGGCTCTGGGGCCAACGTCCTGACTTTC
CAIERRGSGANVLTF
>TRBV4-3|TRBJ2-5|TRBD2|few
TGCGCCAGCAGCCAAGATCAAGCGGGAGCCTACGGGGAGACCCAGTACTTC
CASSQDQAGAYGETQYF
>TRBV27|TRBJ1-1|-|few
TGTGCCAGCTGGCGGGGATCCTACACTGAAGCTTTCTTT
CASWRGSYTEAFF
>TRBV23-1|TRBJ2-7|-|-
TGCGCCAGCAGTCAATCTACCCGGCGTGGGGCCCCCTCCTACGAGCAGTACTTC
CASSQSTRRGAPSYEQYF
>TRBV7-3|TRBJ2-5|-|-
TGTGCCAGCAGTTCCTACGGACAGCAAGAGACCCAGTACTTC
CASSSYGQQETQYF
>TRBV11-2|TRBJ2-7|TRBD2|-
TGTGCCAGCAGCTCGGCCGGGACTAGCGGGAGGTCCCGGACCTACGAGCAGTACTTC
CASSSAGTSGRSRTYEQYF
>TRBV10-3|TRBJ2-2|-|few
TGTGCCATCAGTGTGGCGAGAGAAGGGGAGCTGTTTTTT
CAISVAREGELFF
>TRBV20-1|TRBJ2-2|TRBD1|many
TGCAAGCTCCGGGACAGCTTATCCGGGGAGCTGTTTTTT
CKLRDSLSGELFF
>TRBV20-1|TRBJ1-1|-|many
TGCAGTGCCCCGGGAACAGGGAATATAAACACTGAAGCTTTCTTT
CSAPGTGNINTEAFF
>TRBV7-8|TRBJ1-2|-|few
TGTGCCAGCAGCTTAGAGCGGATTAACTATGGCTACACCTTC
CASSLERINYGYTF
>TRBV10-3|TRBJ2-5|-|many
TGTGCCATCAGCCAGGGGCAGTCAGAGACCCAGTACTTC
CAISQGQSETQYF
>TRBV12-3/TRBV12-4|TRBJ2-3|TRBD2|many
TGTGCCAGCAGTTTTGGGACTAGCGGCTACACAGATACGCAGTATTTT
CASSFGTSGYTDTQYF
>TRBV18|TRBJ1-5|TRBD1|many
TGTGCCAGCTCCGTCATAGGGGGCGCGGGCAATCAGCCCCAGCATTTT
CASSVIGGAGNQPQHF
>TRBV7-2|TRBJ2-3|-|many
TGTGCCAGCAGTTCATGGACCACAACGGATACGCAGTATTTT
CASSSWTTTDTQYF
>TRBV5-6|TRBJ2-5|TRBD1|many
TGTGCCAGCAGCTTCAACAGGGGAGAGACCCAGTACTTC
CASSFNRGETQYF
>TRBV5-8|TRBJ1-2|-|few
TGTGCCAGCAGCTTACAGGGATACTATGGCTACACCTTC
CASSLQGYYGYTF
>TRBV19|TRBJ2-5|TRBD2|-
TGTGCCAGTAGTTCGACTAGCGGGAGTAGACAAGAGACCCAGTACTTC
CASSSTSGSRQETQYF
>TRBV7-6|TRBJ1-4|-|many
TGTGCCAGCAGCGACGGACGGTTAAATGAAAAACTGTTTTTT
CASSDGRLNEKLFF
>TRBV27|TRBJ2-4|-|few
TGTGCCAGCAGTCTTACCTTGGTGGGAGCCAAAAACATTCAGTACTTC
CASSLTLVGAKNIQYF
>TRBV30|TRBJ2-2|-|many
TGTGCCTGGAGTGTTGGTAGGGGGAGCACCGGGGAGCTGTTTTTT
CAWSVGRGSTGELFF
>TRBV6-5|TRBJ2-5|-|-
TGTGCCAGCAGTTACAGGGGGGTCCAAGAGACCCAGTACTTC
CASSYRGVQETQYF
>TRBV4-3|TRBJ2-1|TRBD2|many
TGCGCCAGCAGCCAAGATTTCAGCGGGAACTACAATGAGCAGTTCTTC
CASSQDFSGNYNEQFF
>TRBV5-1|TRBJ2-2|-|medium-sized
TGCGCCAGCAGCTCAGACCGAGGGGGCACCGGGGAGCTGTTTTTT
CASSSDRGGTGELFF